What follows are 31 T cell receptor beta chains derived from one specimen sequenced in a study of blood T cell repertoires in COVID-19. Profiling relied on immunoSEQ multiplex PCR, and the TCRdb table lists in-frame clones only, not all of them. The profile shows 300,000 to 400,000 clones, roughly 88% of them singletons. The source material was peripheral blood. The receptors stem from a woman in her twenties or thirties with COVID-19, enrolled during active disease.

This chain uses TRBV19 with TRBJ1-2, with 8 bases lining up with TRBD1. CDR1 LNHDA and CDR2 SQIVND come from the germline V gene (reference sequence). V lost 9 bases and J lost 5; bases outside the gene matches: 17. The CDR3 totals 16 residues. The CDR3 DNA sequence: TGTGCCAGCCAAGACAGGGGTGGCATTGGAGAGTATGGCTACACCTTC. This gives the protein CASQDRGGIGEYGYTF.

This chain joins TRBV30 and TRBJ2-1; 10 bases align to TRBD1. V dropped 3 bases and J dropped 4; count of bases not matched to a gene: 6. The CDR3 is made up of 15 amino acids. Germline V gene data show CDR1 as GTSNPN and CDR2 as SVGIG (reference sequence). The CDR3 DNA follows: TGTGCCTGGAGGGGGGGGACAGGGGCGTACAATGAGCAGTTCTTC. Translation gives CAWRGGTGAYNEQFF.

V usage is TRBV19 and J usage is TRBJ2-7; the match to TRBD2 covers 7 bases. V lost 5 bases, J lost 2 bases, and 6 bases stayed unmatched. The germline CDR1 and CDR2 sequences are LNHDA and SQIVND (reference sequence). The CDR3 runs 14 residues. The CDR3 spells CASSSGTTTYEQYF. The CDR3 DNA follows: TGTGCCAGTAGTTCCGGGACTACCACCTACGAGCAGTACTTC.

The chain carries TRBV19 and TRBJ1-3, with 9 bases that match TRBD1. Germline lookup yields CDR1 LNHDA and CDR2 SQIVND (reference sequence). This CDR3 spans 16 amino acids. V gave up 4 bases and J gave up 0 bases; unmatched junction bases: 4. The CDR3 reads CASSTTTGGSGNTIYF. As DNA, the CDR3 is TGTGCCAGTAGTACAACGACAGGGGGCTCTGGAAACACCATATATTTT. Full variable domain (outside the CDR3, taken from reference TRBV19 and TRBJ1-3): DGGITQSPKYLFRKEGQNVTLSCEQNLNHDAMYWYRQDPGQGLRLIYYSQIVNDFQKGDIAEGYSVSREKKESFPLTVTSAQKNPTAFYLCASSTTTGGSGNTIYFGEGSWLTVV.

V and J are TRBV19 and TRBJ1-4; the match to TRBD1 covers 9 bases. This CDR3 is built from 15 residues. V shed 5 bases and J 7 bases; nucleotides not matched to a gene: 8. Germline-derived CDR1 and CDR2 are LNHDA and SQIVND (reference sequence). Written as DNA, the CDR3 is TGTGCCAGTAGTCCTACCGGGACAGGGAGTGAAAAACTGTTTTTT. It encodes CASSPTGTGSEKLFF.

This chain connects TRBV7-3 to TRBJ2-1; 11 bases line up with TRBD2. The V and J ends lost 5 bases and 6 bases, in that order; junction bases with no gene match: 6. The CDR3 runs to 15 residues. CDR1 and CDR2 (germline): SGHTA, FQGTGA. CDR3 loop: CASSLLAGGTNEQFF. CDR3 in DNA: TGTGCCAGCAGCCTGCTAGCGGGAGGTACCAATGAGCAGTTCTTC. The full variable domain, rest sourced from reference TRBV7-3 and TRBJ2-1, is GAGVSQTPSNKVTEKGKYVELRCDPISGHTALYWYRQSLGQGPEFLIYFQGTGAADDSGLPNDRFFAVRPEGSVSTLKIQRTERGDSAVYLCASSLLAGGTNEQFFGPGTRLTVL.

This clone was recorded only once. The V call is TRBV4-1, the J call TRBJ1-5; D is uncertain. Germline V CDR1 and CDR2: MGHRA, YSYEKL. The CDR3 is 15 amino acids. Trimming cost V 2 bases and J 6 bases, with 14 bases left between them. The CDR3 region has the DNA TGCGCCAGCAGCCAAACGACAAGGCAAGGTCAGCCCCAGCATTTT. Encoded protein: CASSQTTRQGQPQHF.

This clone was detected a few times. V usage is TRBV6-1 and J usage is TRBJ1-2; maybe TRBD1 (6 bases). Germline V CDR1 and CDR2: MNHNS, SASEGT. The CDR3 is 14 residues long. Deletions cut 2 bases from V and 2 bases from J, with 9 bases between. CDR3 region: CASSETGINYGYTF. CDR3 coding DNA: TGTGCCAGCAGTGAAACAGGGATAAACTATGGCTACACCTTC.

The gene calls are TRBV2 and TRBJ1-5; perhaps TRBD1 as D (5 bases). The CDR3 loop spans 15 amino acids. V shed 1 base and J shed 6 bases, with 13 bases lying between them. The germline CDR1 and CDR2 sequences are SNHLY and FYNNEI. CDR3 protein: CASSEGSGSLQPQHF. The CDR3 DNA reads TGTGCCAGCAGTGAAGGGTCAGGGTCACTTCAGCCCCAGCATTTT.

This chain connects TRBV18 to TRBJ2-1; D is ambiguous. V was trimmed by 1 base and J by 0 bases, leaving 13 bases between them. Looked up from germline, CDR1 is KGHSH and CDR2 is LQKENI. CDR3 length: 17 residues. This CDR3 is CASSPLQPVSSYNEQFF. CDR3 nucleotides: TGTGCCAGCTCACCACTCCAACCTGTTAGCTCCTACAATGAGCAGTTCTTC.

This chain uses TRBV7-2 with TRBJ2-7; 10 positions match TRBD1. The CDR3 covers 15 residues. Germline CDR1 SGHTA, CDR2 FQGNSA. Trimming took 2 bases from V and 7 from J; bases not matched to a gene: 8. The CDR3 sequence: CASSLWGTGEREQYF. The CDR3 DNA reads TGTGCCAGCAGCTTATGGGGGACAGGGGAGAGGGAGCAGTACTTC.

The chain uses TRBV30 and TRBJ2-7; 8 nucleotides line up with TRBD2. This CDR3 is built from 13 residues. From germline, CDR1 is GTSNPN and CDR2 SVGIG (reference sequence). V lost 4 bases to trimming and J lost 6 bases; unmatched junction nucleotides: 8. In DNA, the CDR3 is TGTGCCTGGACCCACGGGGGGGCAGGCGAGCAGTACTTC. It yields the protein CAWTHGGAGEQYF.

V is TRBV5-6 and J is TRBJ2-7; TRBD1 matches 7 bases. J was trimmed by 7 bases and V by 4 bases; bases with no gene match: 11. The germline V gene encodes CDR1 SGHDT and CDR2 YYEEEE. CDR3 size: 14 residues. CDR3 amino acids: CASSTLTGWGEQYF. CDR3 nucleotides: TGTGCCAGCAGCACCTTGACAGGGTGGGGTGAGCAGTACTTC. The full variable domain, completed using reference TRBV5-6 and TRBJ2-7, is DAGVTQSPTHLIKTRGQQVTLRCSPKSGHDTVSWYQQALGQGPQFIFQYYEEEERQRGNFPDRFSGHQFPNYSSELNVNALLLGDSALYLCASSTLTGWGEQYFGPGTRLTVT.

The CDR3 is CASSAAGLDDEQFF. In nucleotides, the CDR3 is TGTGCCAGTAGTGCGGCGGGACTAGACGATGAGCAGTTCTTC. The V and J genes are TRBV19 and TRBJ2-1; 8 positions match TRBD2. There are 14 residues in the CDR3. Germline trimming cut 5 bases from V and 8 bases from J; bases unmatched to any gene: 8. Germline V gene lookup returns CDR1 LNHDA and CDR2 SQIVND (reference sequence).

The J gene is TRBJ2-1, the V gene TRBV6-2 or TRBV6-3; no clear D. V was cut by 0 bases and J by 6 bases, with 9 bases left in between. Per germline, CDR1 MNHEY and CDR2 SVGEGT. This CDR3 has 14 residues. The CDR3 sequence: CASSYSSLFNEQFF. DNA for the CDR3: TGTGCCAGCAGTTACTCGTCCCTTTTCAATGAGCAGTTCTTC.

Points on this clone: Other DNA sequences in the sample encode the same CDR3. The chain has TRBV5-1 and TRBJ2-7; possibly TRBD2 for D (6 bases). CDR3 size: 15 residues. Germline V CDR1 and CDR2: SGHRS, YFSETQ. The V end lost 0 bases, the J end lost 2 bases, and 12 bases lay between the germline ends. The CDR3 region is CASSLVGGTTYEQYF. The CDR3 nucleotides read TGCGCCAGCAGCTTGGTGGGCGGGACCACCTACGAGCAGTACTTC.

This chain connects TRBV7-2 to TRBJ2-7; TRBD1 agrees at 7 bases. V lost 1 base to trimming and J lost 3 bases; unmatched junction nucleotides: 9. The CDR3 loop spans 16 amino acids. Germline lookup yields CDR1 SGHTA and CDR2 FQGNSA. CDR3 in amino acids: CASSLVEAAGGYEQYF. In DNA form, the CDR3 reads TGTGCCAGCAGCTTAGTAGAGGCGGCAGGGGGCTACGAGCAGTACTTC.

This sequence joins TRBV4-1 and TRBJ2-1; D is possibly TRBD1 (6 bases). Deletions cut 1 base from V and 6 bases from J, with 10 bases between. CDR3 length equals 14 residues. In germline, CDR1 is MGHRA, CDR2 YSYEKL. CDR3 nucleotides: TGCGCCAGCAGCCAAGTAGACAGGTCCAATGAGCAGTTCTTC. Encoded protein: CASSQVDRSNEQFF.

The rearrangement uses TRBV27 and TRBJ2-1; unclear D gene. CDR3 length: 16 amino acids. V shed 8 bases and J shed 3 bases, with 20 bases lying between them. Germline V gene sequence: CDR1 MNHEY, CDR2 SMNVEV (reference sequence). The CDR3 region has the DNA TGTGCCAGCCGCGTTTATGGGCCAGTCGGCTACAATGAGCAGTTCTTC. Amino acid sequence: CASRVYGPVGYNEQFF.

The CDR3 DNA reads as TGTGCCAGCAGTTTGGCAGTGAACACTGAAGCTTTCTTT. Protein sequence: CASSLAVNTEAFF. The chain employs TRBV28 and TRBJ1-1; D remains unclear. The CDR3 extends over 13 amino acids. Germline V gives CDR1 MDHEN, CDR2 SYDVKM. With 3 bases removed from V and 0 bases from J, the gap between germline ends came to 5 bases.

The chain is built from TRBV28 and TRBJ1-4, with 7 bases that match TRBD1. Trimming at V came to 6 bases and at J to 0 bases, leaving 4 bases not matched to a gene. Germline CDR1 and CDR2: MDHEN and SYDVKM. The CDR3 contains 15 residues. CDR3 nucleotide sequence: TGTGCCAGCAGCTCTACAGGGGCAACTAATGAAAAACTGTTTTTT. It is translated as CASSSTGATNEKLFF.

The rearrangement uses TRBV27 and TRBJ1-4; no clear D. This CDR3 region has 17 residues. Per the germline V gene, CDR1 is MNHEY and CDR2 is SMNVEV (reference sequence). The V gene lost 5 bases and the J gene lost 4 bases, with 20 bases spanning the gap. The CDR3 DNA sequence: TGTGCCAGCAGTCGCTACCCCTCGGGAGCGGATAATGAAAAACTGTTTTTT. This codes for CASSRYPSGADNEKLFF.

V gene TRBV7-9 combines with J gene TRBJ1-4; tentatively, D is TRBD1 (5 bases). Trimming took off 2 bases at V and 3 bases at J, with 10 bases between the two ends. CDR1 and CDR2 (germline): SEHNR, FQNEAQ (reference sequence). The CDR3 is made up of 15 amino acids. The CDR3 nucleotides are TGTGCCAGCAGCTTAATCGGGGGATCTAATGAAAAACTGTTTTTT. Translated, it gives CASSLIGGSNEKLFF.

The V and J genes are TRBV2 and TRBJ2-5; D might be TRBD2 (5 bases). The germline V gene has CDR1 SNHLY and CDR2 FYNNEI. The CDR3 is made up of 14 amino acids. The V end lost 1 base, the J end lost 2 bases, and 8 bases lay between the germline ends. The CDR3 DNA reads as TGTGCCAGCAGTGAAGAAGCGGTACAAGAGACCCAGTACTTC. It yields the protein CASSEEAVQETQYF.

V usage is TRBV28 and J usage is TRBJ2-7; TRBD1 agrees at 7 bases. Trimming at V came to 10 bases and at J to 6 bases, leaving 12 bases not matched to a gene. Germline CDR1 MDHEN, CDR2 SYDVKM. The CDR3 extends over 13 amino acids. The CDR3 DNA is TGTGCCACCTCTACCCTAACAGGGGTCGAGCAGTACTTC. This encodes CATSTLTGVEQYF.

V is TRBV30 and J is TRBJ1-1; D gene ambiguous. The CDR3 spans 10 residues. In germline, CDR1 is GTSNPN, CDR2 SVGIG (reference sequence). V was shortened by 6 bases and J by 8 bases, with 10 bases between the two germline ends. The CDR3 protein is CACTVAEAFF. In DNA, the CDR3 is TGTGCCTGTACGGTAGCCGAAGCTTTCTTT.

V usage is TRBV7-2 and J usage is TRBJ2-1, with 7 bases aligning to TRBD1. Germline CDR1 SGHTA, CDR2 FQGNSA. This CDR3 contains 15 residues. V was pared by 2 bases and J by 7 bases, with 8 bases of the junction left unmatched. CDR3 protein: CASSLRQGVANEQFF. The CDR3 nucleotides are TGTGCCAGCAGCTTAAGGCAGGGGGTAGCAAATGAGCAGTTCTTC.

The CDR3 bases are TGTGCCAGCAGTTTAGGACAGGGCGAAGAGACCCAGTACTTC. Residues: CASSLGQGEETQYF. The chain combines TRBV27 with TRBJ2-5; 8 bases match TRBD1. V lost 2 bases to trimming and J lost 3 bases; unmatched junction nucleotides: 2. CDR1 and CDR2 from the germline V gene are MNHEY and SMNVEV (reference sequence). The CDR3 contains 14 residues.

The V call is TRBV6-1, the J call TRBJ2-7; 11 nucleotides agree with TRBD2. The CDR3 runs to 15 residues. From germline, CDR1 is MNHNS and CDR2 SASEGT. V lost 2 bases and J lost 7; bases outside the gene matches: 7. The CDR3 loop is CASSEMIVAGGEQYF. The CDR3 coding sequence is TGTGCCAGCAGTGAAATGATAGTAGCGGGAGGGGAGCAGTACTTC.

The rearrangement joins TRBV18 to TRBJ2-3; tentatively, D is TRBD1 (5 bases). V lost 3 bases and J lost 6, with 16 bases in between. The CDR3 length is 15 residues. CDR1 and CDR2 from the germline V gene are KGHSH and LQKENI. This chain's CDR3 is CASSPPWPRADTQYF. Here the CDR3 DNA reads TGTGCCAGCTCACCTCCCTGGCCCAGGGCGGATACGCAGTATTTT. The full variable domain, in which reference TRBV18 and TRBJ2-3 provide the parts outside the CDR3, is NAGVMQNPRHLVRRRGQEARLRCSPMKGHSHVYWYRQLPEEGLKFMVYLQKENIIDESGMPKERFSAEFPKEGPSILRIQQVVRGDSAAYFCASSPPWPRADTQYFGPGTRLTVL.

The chain couples TRBV5-4 to TRBJ2-7, with a possible D match to TRBD2 (5 bases). Trimming stripped 10 bases from V and 1 base from J, with 15 bases between. This CDR3 spans 13 amino acids. CDR1 and CDR2 from the germline V gene are SGHNT and YYREEE (reference sequence). CDR3 amino acids: CASSGGGSYEQYF. The CDR3 bases are TGTGCCTCCTCCGGAGGCGGTTCCTACGAGCAGTACTTC.